This entry is about one T cell receptor beta chain. The antigen remains unidentified. This sample is part of a study of radiotherapy plus CTLA-4 blockade in lung cancer. Looking at the study overall: Objective responses were recorded in over 15% of patients, with disease control recorded in 30% to 35%. The study, taken as a whole, reports: Reported findings show early blood T cell clone dynamics, with interferon-beta, best predicted response.

Focal radiation with ipilimumab CTLA-4 blockade was given to patients with chemo-refractory metastatic non-small-cell lung cancer. The data were produced by immunoSEQ multiplex PCR, yet TCRdb's version contains in-frame clones alone and is incomplete. The repertoire has about 68,000 clones, 79% of them found once; the top ten carry about 10%. CDR1 is SGDLS and CDR2 is YYNGEE in the germline V gene. Losses at the gene ends were 4 bases for V and 9 bases for J; bases not matched to a gene: 7. CDR3 length: 15 residues. The sequences come from peripheral blood, collected from a patient treated with radiotherapy plus ipilimumab. The V call is TRBV9, the J call TRBJ2-1; the match to TRBD2 covers 13 bases. The clonotype was recovered from a human donor with non-small cell lung cancer who had a complete response to radiotherapy plus ipilimumab. DNA for the CDR3: TGTGCCAGCAGCAAACTAGCGGGGGGGCCCAGTGAGCAGTTCTTC. Encoded protein: CASSKLAGGPSEQFF.